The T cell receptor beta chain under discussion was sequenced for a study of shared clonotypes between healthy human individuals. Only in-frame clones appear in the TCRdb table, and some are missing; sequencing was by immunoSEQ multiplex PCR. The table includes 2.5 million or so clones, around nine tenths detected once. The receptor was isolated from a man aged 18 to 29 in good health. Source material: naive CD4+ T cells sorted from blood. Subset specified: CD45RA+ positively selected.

The CDR3 DNA reads as TGTGCCAGCAGTTACCAAGCAGGACAGGGGGGTTCTGAAGCTTTCTTT. As protein: CASSYQAGQGGSEAFF. The rearrangement joins TRBV6-6 to TRBJ1-1; 10 bases are a match to TRBD1. The CDR3 is made up of 16 amino acids. Germline-derived CDR1 and CDR2 are MNHNY and SVGAGI (reference sequence). Trimming at V came to 2 bases and at J to 6 bases, leaving 9 bases not matched to a gene.